This T cell receptor (beta chain) was recovered during a study of cytomegalovirus exposure and HLA in healthy donors. Study information: HLA-typed donors were the source of 80 million to 90 million unique TCRs, which an early data release held.

V lost 3 bases to trimming and J lost 2 bases, with 18 bases between them. In germline, CDR1 is SGDLS, CDR2 YYNGEE. The CDR3 consists of 17 residues. Use of 60 Vbeta and 13 Jbeta primers characterized the PCR. TCRdb keeps only in-frame clones here, not all; method: immunoSEQ multiplex PCR. The table records under 130,000 clones, about 83% of them present only once. The sequenced sample was PBMCs. This clonotype was sampled from a man younger than 30 in good health and CMV-seronegative. The rearrangement joins TRBV9 to TRBJ2-1; maybe TRBD1 (6 bases). The CDR3 protein is CASSARRRDTTYNEQFF. DNA for the CDR3: TGTGCCAGCAGCGCCCGCCGTCGGGACACGACCTACAATGAGCAGTTCTTC.